These 20 T cell receptor beta chains were all obtained from the same sample, sequenced in a study of shared clonotypes between healthy human individuals. Produced via immunoSEQ multiplex PCR; TCRdb's table is partial and in-frame only. The data show more than 2 million clones, about 94% seen once. Sequenced: naive CD4+ T cells sorted from blood. Subset given: CD45RA+ positively selected. These receptor sequences come from a young man in good health.

The rearrangement uses TRBV30 and TRBJ1-1; D not certain. Germline CDR1 is GTSNPN and CDR2 is SVGIG (reference sequence). The CDR3 contains 15 residues. The V gene lost 0 bases and the J gene lost 5 bases, with 16 bases spanning the gap. Written as DNA, the CDR3 is TGTGCCTGGAGTGTAGGTCGGGCCGGGAGTACTGAAGCTTTCTTT. It specifies CAWSVGRAGSTEAFF. Full variable domain (outside the CDR3, taken from reference TRBV30 and TRBJ1-1): SQTIHQWPATLVQPVGSPLSLECTVEGTSNPNLYWYRQAAGRGLQLLFYSVGIGQISSEVPQNLSASRPQDRQFILSSKKLLLSDSGFYLCAWSVGRAGSTEAFFGQGTRLTVV.

The gene calls are TRBV6-6 and TRBJ2-7; D perhaps matches TRBD1 (6 bases). Deletions cut 6 bases from V and 3 bases from J, with 12 bases between. Germline V gene data show CDR1 as MNHNY and CDR2 as SVGAGI (reference sequence). The CDR3 sequence is 13 residues long. CDR3 nucleotides: TGTGCCAGCAGCCAACAGGGTTACTACGAGCAGTACTTC. Translated, it gives CASSQQGYYEQYF.

The chain joins TRBV5-4 to TRBJ2-5; TRBD2 aligns across 11 bases. After removal of 3 bases from V and 1 base from J, the junction contained 5 bases not matched to a gene. Germline V gene lookup returns CDR1 SGHNT and CDR2 YYREEE (reference sequence). The CDR3 consists of 16 residues. The CDR3 sequence is CASSSRLAGLQETQYF. The CDR3 DNA reads TGTGCCAGCAGCTCTCGACTAGCGGGGCTCCAAGAGACCCAGTACTTC.

The chain joins TRBV5-4 to TRBJ1-4; weak D call: TRBD1 (6 bases). The CDR3 runs 14 residues. The V end was cut by 5 bases, the J end by 7 bases, with 15 bases between. Per the germline V gene, CDR1 is SGHNT and CDR2 is YYREEE (reference sequence). CDR3 coding DNA: TGTGCCAGCAGTCCAGGGGCTTTGGGTGAAAAACTGTTTTTT. Protein: CASSPGALGEKLFF.

V usage is TRBV2 and J usage is TRBJ2-7, with 11 bases identical to TRBD1. The CDR3 has 14 amino acids. Losses at the gene ends were 6 bases for V and 5 bases for J; bases not matched to a gene: 6. Germline V gene data show CDR1 as SNHLY and CDR2 as FYNNEI. This chain's CDR3 is CASSLDRGLNEQYF. As DNA, the CDR3 is TGTGCCAGCAGCTTGGACAGGGGGCTTAACGAGCAGTACTTC.

The chain is built from TRBV28 and TRBJ2-7, with D maybe TRBD1 (5 bases). This CDR3 spans 16 amino acids. The germline V and J ends were trimmed by 6 bases and 2 bases, with 20 bases remaining between them. The germline CDR1 and CDR2 sequences are MDHEN and SYDVKM. CDR3 sequence reads: CASRSHPSTEAYEQYF. CDR3 nucleotides: TGTGCCAGCAGGTCCCATCCCTCGACAGAGGCCTACGAGCAGTACTTC.

In DNA, the CDR3 is TGTGCCAGCACCTCAGACAGGGACTCACGCTACACCTTC. This sequence encodes CASTSDRDSRYTF. The chain recombines TRBV5-6 with TRBJ1-2; 7 positions match TRBD1. V shed 6 bases, J shed 9 bases, and the junction held 11 bases outside the gene matches. Germline V gene lookup returns CDR1 SGHDT and CDR2 YYEEEE. The CDR3 extends over 13 amino acids.

V usage is TRBV18 and J usage is TRBJ2-7; D is unclear. Germline lookup yields CDR1 KGHSH and CDR2 LQKENI. V lost 0 bases to trimming and J lost 7 bases, with 16 bases between them. This CDR3 region has 15 residues. The CDR3 reads CASSPPMTQLEEQYF. The CDR3 DNA reads as TGTGCCAGCTCACCACCGATGACTCAACTGGAGGAGCAGTACTTC.

This chain joins TRBV7-9 and TRBJ2-7, with D possibly being TRBD1 (9 bases). Between the trimmed V and J ends, which lost 5 bases and 3 bases, there was a span of 20 bases. CDR3 length: 16 amino acids. Germline CDR1 and CDR2: SEHNR and FQNEAQ (reference sequence). CDR3 in DNA: TGTGCCAGCAGCCGTGCGGGGGGACAGGGCTTCTACGAGCAGTACTTC. It translates to CASSRAGGQGFYEQYF.

The chain has TRBV7-9 and TRBJ2-2; TRBD1 is a possible D gene (5 bases). Looked up from germline, CDR1 is SEHNR and CDR2 is FQNEAQ (reference sequence). The V end lost 3 bases, the J end lost 0 bases, and 8 bases lay between the germline ends. The CDR3 contains 15 residues. The CDR3 is CASSFDSSNTGELFF. CDR3 DNA sequence: TGTGCCAGCAGCTTTGACAGCTCGAACACCGGGGAGCTGTTTTTT.

This chain links TRBV10-2 with TRBJ1-5; tentatively, D is TRBD1 (6 bases). The ends were cut back, 4 bases at V and 7 bases at J, with 11 bases in the middle. Germline assignment: CDR1 WSHSY and CDR2 SAAADI. This CDR3 spans 13 amino acids. Here the CDR3 reads CASSVGGWQPQHF. The DNA of the CDR3 is TGCGCCAGCAGTGTGGGGGGCTGGCAGCCCCAGCATTTT.

The V call is TRBV29-1, the J call TRBJ1-2; D is perhaps TRBD1 (5 bases). CDR3 length: 14 residues. CDR1 SQVTM and CDR2 ANQGSEA come from the germline V gene. Between the trimmed V and J ends, which lost 4 bases and 3 bases, there was a span of 15 bases. CDR3 in DNA: TGCAGCGTTGGGGGCCCAGAAGCTTACTATGGCTACACCTTC. Its protein is CSVGGPEAYYGYTF.

The chain links TRBV19 to TRBJ1-2; D is unclear. The CDR3 sequence is 16 residues long. CDR1 LNHDA and CDR2 SQIVND come from the germline V gene (reference sequence). V shed 4 bases and J shed 4 bases, with 19 bases lying between them. DNA for the CDR3: TGTGCCAGTAGTACAAAGGACGGAACCCTTGGCTATGGCTACACCTTC. Translated, it gives CASSTKDGTLGYGYTF.

V is TRBV5-1 and J is TRBJ1-1; no reliable D call. Trimming pared 0 bases from V and 5 bases from J, leaving 20 bases between. The CDR3 contains 17 residues. Per germline, CDR1 SGHRS and CDR2 YFSETQ. The CDR3 here is CASSLAVSIGIKTEAFF. As DNA, the CDR3 is TGCGCCAGCAGCTTGGCCGTCAGTATAGGCATAAAGACTGAAGCTTTCTTT. The full variable domain, in which reference TRBV5-1 and TRBJ1-1 provide the parts outside the CDR3, is KAGVTQTPRYLIKTRGQQVTLSCSPISGHRSVSWYQQTPGQGLQFLFEYFSETQRNKGNFPGRFSGRQFSNSRSEMNVSTLELGDSALYLCASSLAVSIGIKTEAFFGQGTRLTVV.

The chain employs TRBV18 and TRBJ2-7; 11 positions match TRBD1. This CDR3 has 17 residues. The J segment lost 4 bases and the V segment lost 2 bases, leaving 10 bases of the junction unmatched. The germline V gene encodes CDR1 KGHSH and CDR2 LQKENI. The CDR3: CASSPFIGQGASYEQYF. The CDR3 nucleotides read TGTGCCAGCTCACCATTCATCGGACAGGGGGCTTCGTACGAGCAGTACTTC.

The J gene is TRBJ2-7, the V gene TRBV19, with a possible D match to TRBD1 (6 bases). The ends were cut back, 9 bases at V and 4 bases at J, with 22 bases in the middle. This CDR3 comprises 15 residues. Germline V lookup: CDR1 LNHDA, CDR2 SQIVND (reference sequence). In DNA form, the CDR3 reads TGTGCCAGCGCCCCAGGGGCCGACTATGGGTACGAGCAGTACTTC. It codes for CASAPGADYGYEQYF. Drawing the rest from reference TRBV19 and TRBJ2-7, the complete variable domain is DGGITQSPKYLFRKEGQNVTLSCEQNLNHDAMYWYRQDPGQGLRLIYYSQIVNDFQKGDIAEGYSVSREKKESFPLTVTSAQKNPTAFYLCASAPGADYGYEQYFGPGTRLTVT.

The chain's CDR3 is CASSRRSPSQETQYF. As DNA, the CDR3 is TGTGCCAGTAGCCGACGGTCCCCTAGCCAAGAGACCCAGTACTTC. The chain employs TRBV19 and TRBJ2-5; D ambiguous. From germline, CDR1 is LNHDA and CDR2 SQIVND (reference sequence). This CDR3 has 15 residues. Trimming left V 6 bases short and J 1 base short, with 15 bases between. Using reference TRBV19 and TRBJ2-5 for the parts outside the CDR3, the full variable domain is DGGITQSPKYLFRKEGQNVTLSCEQNLNHDAMYWYRQDPGQGLRLIYYSQIVNDFQKGDIAEGYSVSREKKESFPLTVTSAQKNPTAFYLCASSRRSPSQETQYFGPGTRLLVL.

Note on this clone: Other DNA sequences in the sample encode the same CDR3. The V and J genes are TRBV5-1 and TRBJ2-5; weak D call: TRBD1 (6 bases). Per the germline V gene, CDR1 is SGHRS and CDR2 is YFSETQ. The CDR3 runs 13 residues. The V end lost 5 bases, the J end lost 1 base, and 9 bases lay between the germline ends. CDR3 region: CASRTGTQETQYF. Written as DNA, the CDR3 is TGCGCCAGCAGGACAGGAACCCAAGAGACCCAGTACTTC.

The chain couples TRBV7-2 to TRBJ2-7, with 8 positions matching TRBD2. J lost 3 bases, V lost 2 bases, and 3 bases had no gene match. From germline, CDR1 is SGHTA and CDR2 FQGNSA. The CDR3 has 14 amino acids. CDR3 region: CASSLHGRGYEQYF. The DNA of the CDR3 is TGTGCCAGCAGCTTACACGGGAGGGGCTACGAGCAGTACTTC. The full variable domain, with the rest looked up from reference TRBV7-2 and TRBJ2-7, is GAGVSQSPSNKVTEKGKDVELRCDPISGHTALYWYRQSLGQGLEFLIYFQGNSAPDKSGLPSDRFSAERTGGSVSTLTIQRTQQEDSAVYLCASSLHGRGYEQYFGPGTRLTVT.

This clone was observed once. Possible read error: a much larger clone is one base away. The sample carries other DNA sequences with the same CDR3. The V gene is TRBV5-1, the J gene TRBJ1-1, with 7 bases matching TRBD1. The trim removed 1 base at V and 1 base at J, leaving 1 base unmatched. CDR3 length: 14 amino acids. CDR1 SGHRS and CDR2 YFSETQ come from the germline V gene. The CDR3 DNA sequence: TGCGCCAGCAGCTTGAGACAGGGGAACACTGAAGCTTTCTTT. This gives the protein CASSLRQGNTEAFF.